This passage covers 14 T cell receptor beta chains from one sample sequenced in a study of CD4 and CD8 cells across lung adenocarcinoma regions. TCRdb used MiXCR to reprocess the PCR reads, holding one entry per CDR3 protein. The table records around 20,000 distinct CDR3 sequences, around 50% of them present only once. Sequences were obtained from CD8+ T cells from the center of a lung tumor. The receptor source for this set is a female donor with lung adenocarcinoma. The CD4 and CD8 labels of this study may be unreliable.

This clonotype was counted many times. The chain uses TRBV27 and TRBJ2-2; D unclear. V was pared by 2 bases and J by 4 bases, with 5 bases between. The CDR3 contains 13 residues. Germline V gene sequence: CDR1 MNHEY, CDR2 SMNVEV (reference sequence). CDR3 in DNA: TGTGCCAGCAGTTTAAGTCGCACCGGGGAGCTGTTTTTT. The encoded protein is CASSLSRTGELFF.

This chain joins TRBV7-3 and TRBJ2-5; D is ambiguous. The CDR3 sequence is 15 residues long. Trimming pared 5 bases from V and 4 bases from J, leaving 17 bases between. CDR1 SGHTA and CDR2 FQGTGA come from the germline V gene. CDR3 coding DNA: TGTGCCAGCAGCCCTTCTCCCGCGACGATAGAGACCCAGTACTTC. Protein product: CASSPSPATIETQYF.

This chain connects TRBV27 to TRBJ1-2; 7 bases agree with TRBD1. In germline, CDR1 is MNHEY, CDR2 SMNVEV (reference sequence). The CDR3 runs 15 residues. V lost 6 bases and J lost 9; bases outside the gene matches: 16. The CDR3 reads CASSQGVEGARSYTF. CDR3 nucleotides: TGTGCCAGCAGCCAGGGCGTTGAGGGGGCGCGGAGCTACACCTTC.

This clonotype was observed a few times. The chain links TRBV10-3 to TRBJ2-1; 9 bases align to TRBD2. CDR1 ENHRY and CDR2 SYGVKD come from the germline V gene. Unmatched junction bases numbered 11, after V lost 7 bases and J lost 7 bases. The CDR3 runs 15 residues. In DNA, the CDR3 is TGTGCCATCAAAACCGCGGCGGGAGGGCCGAATGAGCAGTTCTTC. Translation gives CAIKTAAGGPNEQFF.

This chain connects TRBV10-2 to TRBJ1-2; the D is unclear. Germline V gene sequence: CDR1 WSHSY, CDR2 SAAADI. CDR3 size: 13 residues. V was pared by 8 bases and J by 10 bases, with 20 bases between. The CDR3: CASRFTVSSDYTF. As DNA, the CDR3 is TGCGCCAGCCGATTTACAGTTTCATCTGACTACACCTTC.

This clonotype was detected many times. This CDR3 is CASSQGDTQYF. The CDR3 nucleotides are TGTGCCAGCAGCCAAGGGGATACGCAGTATTTT. The rearrangement uses TRBV4-2 and TRBJ2-3, with D uncertain. In germline, CDR1 is LGHNA, CDR2 YNFKEQ. The length of the CDR3 is 11 residues. V shed 1 base and J shed 6 bases, with 2 bases lying between them.

In this sample, this clonotype is medium-sized. The J gene is TRBJ2-6, the V gene TRBV27; a possible D gene is TRBD1 (6 bases). The germline CDR1 and CDR2 sequences are MNHEY and SMNVEV (reference sequence). Trimming took 8 bases from V and 4 from J, leaving 18 bases between them. This CDR3 region has 16 residues. The CDR3 loop is CASADQTGTGANVLTF. For the CDR3, the DNA is TGTGCCAGCGCGGACCAAACAGGGACCGGGGCCAACGTCCTGACTTTC.

Within the sample, this clonotype is medium-sized. The V call is TRBV6-1, the J call TRBJ2-3; 13 bases agree with TRBD2. Germline V gene data show CDR1 as MNHNS and CDR2 as SASEGT. With 6 bases clipped from V and 6 bases from J, the junction kept 9 bases outside the gene matches. The CDR3 spans 16 residues. The CDR3 DNA reads TGTGCCAGCAGAAGAAGGACTAGCGGGAGACCCGATACGCAGTATTTT. The encoded protein is CASRRRTSGRPDTQYF.

Details on this clonotype: Mismatch with germline at one junction end may stem from a read error. The J gene is TRBJ2-4, the V gene TRBV12-3 or TRBV12-4; TRBD1 matches at 8 bases. The CDR3 has 13 amino acids. The CDR3 sequence: CARGLRAKNIQYF. The CDR3 nucleotides are TGCGCCAGGGGGCTGAGAGCCAAAAACATTCAGTATTTC.

This clonotype turned up a few times. This chain links TRBV6-6 with TRBJ1-2; D is uncertain. V gave up 4 bases and J gave up 6 bases, with 15 bases separating them. The germline gives CDR1 MNHNY, CDR2 SVGAGI (reference sequence). CDR3 length equals 14 residues. CDR3 sequence reads: CASSSGPGWDGYTF. In DNA form, the CDR3 reads TGTGCCAGCAGTTCCGGTCCGGGGTGGGATGGCTACACCTTC.

This clonotype occurred many times. The chain employs TRBV6-1 and TRBJ1-2; 8 bases match TRBD1. The CDR3 extends over 16 amino acids. CDR1 and CDR2 from the germline V gene are MNHNS and SASEGT. The V segment lost 5 bases and the J segment 2 bases; nucleotides outside the gene matches: 10. CDR3 in amino acids: CASSQRGGQGNYGYTF. CDR3 in DNA: TGTGCCAGCAGTCAACGGGGTGGACAGGGAAACTATGGCTACACCTTC.

This clonotype was recorded once. This chain links TRBV27 with TRBJ2-3, with D perhaps given as TRBD1 or TRBD2 (6 bases each). The DNA end favors TRBJ2-7, so the J call may be wrong. Germline V lookup: CDR1 MNHEY, CDR2 SMNVEV (reference sequence). The CDR3 extends over 16 amino acids. CDR3 region: CASSLKGDGGTDTQYF. The CDR3 region has the DNA TGTGCCAGCAGTTTAAAGGGGGACGGGGGCACAGATACGCAGTACTTC.

This clonotype occurred many times. The chain joins TRBV12-3 or TRBV12-4 to TRBJ2-1; D might be TRBD1 or TRBD2, each matching 6 bases. There are 15 residues in the CDR3. Trimming took 8 bases from V and 2 from J, leaving 16 bases between them. In DNA, the CDR3 is TGTGCCAGCGGGGGGCGGGGCGCCACCTACAATGAGCAGTTCTTC. Encoded protein: CASGGRGATYNEQFF.

The gene calls are TRBV27 and TRBJ2-6; 7 bases match TRBD1. The ends lost 8 bases at V and 4 bases at J; junction bases unmatched: 8. The CDR3 sequence is 15 residues long. Germline-derived CDR1 and CDR2 are MNHEY and SMNVEV (reference sequence). CDR3 residues: CASGLGGVGANVLTF. The CDR3 DNA follows: TGTGCCAGCGGATTAGGGGGCGTCGGGGCCAACGTCCTGACTTTC.